This T cell receptor (beta chain) was retrieved from a study of blood T cell repertoires in COVID-19. Study-level information: COVID-19 samples, acute and convalescent, were from the United States, Italy and Spain.

Trimming removed 0 bases at V and 5 bases at J, with 21 bases between. Germline values: CDR1 WSHSY, CDR2 SAAADI. This CDR3 comprises 18 residues. In this sample, this clone turned up a few times. Authors' processing steps: Nucleated cell number was recorded as an estimate derived from reference gene primer amplification. The method was immunoSEQ multiplex PCR; TCRdb's version includes in-frame clones alone and lacks a portion of them. From that table come the V and J calls and clone size; the DNA was used to work out D and trimming. The profile shows hundreds of thousands of clones, about four fifths of them singletons.

Sequencing was done on a sample of peripheral blood. The chain has TRBV10-2 and TRBJ2-3; D is possibly TRBD1 (6 bases). This clonotype was sampled from a man older than 75 with acute or convalescent COVID-19. The CDR3 reads CASSESALWGRRKDTQYF. In DNA, the CDR3 is TGCGCCAGCAGTGAGTCGGCTCTTTGGGGGCGCAGGAAAGATACGCAGTATTTT.